This T cell receptor beta chain was recorded in a study of Ad26.COV2.S vaccination and SARS-CoV-2 variants. Data came from immunoSEQ multiplex PCR; TCRdb stores just in-frame clones and leaves some out. The table records more than 300,000 clones, 70% to 90% of them present only once. V shed 7 bases and J shed 5 bases, with 14 bases lying between them. CDR1 is LGHDT, CDR2 YNNKEL, per germline (reference sequence). The CDR3 totals 13 residues. Specified treatment: around 19 received Ad26.COV2.S at low or high dose, single or two shots; 5 received placebo; per-sample allocation not given. Sampling took place 63 days after the first vaccine or placebo injection. Vaccine was an Ad26 vector expressing Wuhan-strain SARS-CoV-2 spike. To note about this clone: Its target is not known.

General study findings and limits: Total responses of T cells may have been underestimated by the analyses of TCR breadth and depth.

The source of this sequence is a person between 18 and 60 years old who received the Ad26.COV2.S COVID-19 vaccine or a placebo. The chain uses TRBV3-1 (or the pseudogene TRBV3-2) and TRBJ2-5; TRBD1 or TRBD2 may be the D gene (5 bases each). Here the sequenced sample was peripheral blood, taken in a trial of Ad26.COV2.S vaccine versus placebo. The chain's CDR3 is CASKTVGTETQYF. The CDR3 DNA reads as TGTGCCAGCAAGACTGTCGGGACGGAGACCCAGTACTTC.